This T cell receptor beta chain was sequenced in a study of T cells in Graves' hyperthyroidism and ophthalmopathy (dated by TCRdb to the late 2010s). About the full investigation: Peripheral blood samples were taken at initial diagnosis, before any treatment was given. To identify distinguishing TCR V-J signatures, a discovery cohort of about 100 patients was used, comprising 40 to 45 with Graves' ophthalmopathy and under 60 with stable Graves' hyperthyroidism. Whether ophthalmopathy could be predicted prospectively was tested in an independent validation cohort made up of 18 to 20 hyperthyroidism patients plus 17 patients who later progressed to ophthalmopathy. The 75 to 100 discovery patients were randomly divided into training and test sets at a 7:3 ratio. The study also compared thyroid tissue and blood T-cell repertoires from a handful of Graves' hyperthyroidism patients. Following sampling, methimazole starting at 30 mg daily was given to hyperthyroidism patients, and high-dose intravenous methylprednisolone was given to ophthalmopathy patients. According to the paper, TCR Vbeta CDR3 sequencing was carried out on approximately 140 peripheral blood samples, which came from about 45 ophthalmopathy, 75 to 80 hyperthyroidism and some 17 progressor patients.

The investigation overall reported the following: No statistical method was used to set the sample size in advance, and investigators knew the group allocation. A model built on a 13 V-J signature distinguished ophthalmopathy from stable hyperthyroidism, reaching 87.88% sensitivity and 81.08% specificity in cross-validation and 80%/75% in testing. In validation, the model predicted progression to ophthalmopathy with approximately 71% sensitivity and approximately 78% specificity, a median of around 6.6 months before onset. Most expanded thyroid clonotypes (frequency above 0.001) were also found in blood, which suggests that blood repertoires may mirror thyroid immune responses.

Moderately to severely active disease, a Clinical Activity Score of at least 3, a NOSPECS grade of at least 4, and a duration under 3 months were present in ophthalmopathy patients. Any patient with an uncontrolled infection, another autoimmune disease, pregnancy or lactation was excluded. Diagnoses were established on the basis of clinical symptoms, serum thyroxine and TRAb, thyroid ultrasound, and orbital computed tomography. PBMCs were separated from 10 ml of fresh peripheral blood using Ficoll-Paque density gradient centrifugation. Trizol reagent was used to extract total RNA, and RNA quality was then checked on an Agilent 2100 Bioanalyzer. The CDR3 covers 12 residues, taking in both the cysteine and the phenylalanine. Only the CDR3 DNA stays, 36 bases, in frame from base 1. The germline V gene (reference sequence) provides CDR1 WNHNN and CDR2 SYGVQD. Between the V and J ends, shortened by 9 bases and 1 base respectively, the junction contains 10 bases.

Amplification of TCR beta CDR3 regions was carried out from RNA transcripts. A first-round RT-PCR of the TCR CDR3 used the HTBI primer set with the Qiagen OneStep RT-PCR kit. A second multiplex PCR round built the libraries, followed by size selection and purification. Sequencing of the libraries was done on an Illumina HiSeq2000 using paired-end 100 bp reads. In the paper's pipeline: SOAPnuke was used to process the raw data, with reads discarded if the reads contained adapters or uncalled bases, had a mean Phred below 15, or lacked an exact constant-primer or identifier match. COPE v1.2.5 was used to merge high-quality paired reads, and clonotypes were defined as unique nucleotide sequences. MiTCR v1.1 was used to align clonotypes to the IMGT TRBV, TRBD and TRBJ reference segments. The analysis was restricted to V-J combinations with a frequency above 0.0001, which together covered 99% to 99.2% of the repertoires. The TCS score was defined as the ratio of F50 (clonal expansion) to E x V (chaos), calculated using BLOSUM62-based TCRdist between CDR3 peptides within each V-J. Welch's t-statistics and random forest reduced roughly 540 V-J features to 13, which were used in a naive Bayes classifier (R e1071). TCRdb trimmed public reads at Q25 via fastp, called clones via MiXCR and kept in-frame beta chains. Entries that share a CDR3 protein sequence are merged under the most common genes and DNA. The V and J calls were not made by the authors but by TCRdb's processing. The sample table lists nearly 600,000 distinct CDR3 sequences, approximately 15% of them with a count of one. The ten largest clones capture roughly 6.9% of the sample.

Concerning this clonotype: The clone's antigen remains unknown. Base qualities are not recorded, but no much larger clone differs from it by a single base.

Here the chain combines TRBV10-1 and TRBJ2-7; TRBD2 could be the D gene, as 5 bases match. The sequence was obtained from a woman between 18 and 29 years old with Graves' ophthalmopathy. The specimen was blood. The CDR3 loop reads CARPGGSYEQYF. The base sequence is TGCGCCAGGCCAGGAGGTTCCTACGAGCAGTACTTC.